Listed here is a single T cell receptor (beta chain). This clonotype was found many times. The specificity of this receptor is unknown. Per-base qualities were not stored, and no clone one base away is much larger. This sample is part of a study of CD8 T cells in ankylosing spondylitis (dated by TCRdb to 2016 to 2017). Turning to the overall study: To find TCR variants linked to disease, the study profiled T cell receptor beta repertoires in ankylosing spondylitis patients and healthy donors. The full study cohort was made up of approximately 24 ankylosing spondylitis patients and 108 healthy donors. Peripheral blood was sampled, and synovial fluid was additionally collected from ankylosing spondylitis patients.

The data were produced on an Illumina HiSeq 2500. TCR beta libraries were prepared by quantitative 5'-RACE with molecular barcodes. Per the authors' processing: A new computational method based on a probabilistic model of VDJ rearrangement was used to identify disease-linked TCR variants. TCRdb reprocessing: public reads trimmed at Q25 with fastp, clones called with MiXCR, in-frame beta chains kept. A single entry per CDR3 protein holds the most common genes and DNA from its merged rows. The V and J calls reflect TCRdb's pipeline rather than the authors' work. The sample table contains around 320,000 distinct CDR3 sequences; only one count was recorded for less than 25% of them. The top ten clones comprise 3.5% of the sample. At the junction V is shortened by 6 bases and J by 11 bases; bases outside the gene matches: 6. The CDR3 contains 12 residues, cysteine and phenylalanine counted. Here the CDR3 DNA is all that survives: 36 bases in frame from base 1.

The investigation overall reported the following: A TCR beta motif of several highly homologous amino acid variants appeared characteristic of blood from ankylosing spondylitis patients. The disease-linked clones were reported to be significantly enriched in matched synovial fluid samples from ankylosing spondylitis patients. Some of the motif variants had been reported before in the synovial fluid and blood of reactive arthritis patients, a finding that suggests common disease-initiation mechanisms. The disease-linked clones had a CD8+ phenotype and were found at relatively low frequencies in peripheral blood.

The clonotype comes from a female donor with ankylosing spondylitis or in good health (not recorded which). Sequencing input: blood, either unsorted or a sorted T cell fraction (not recorded which). The chain was built from TRBV12-3 or TRBV12-4 and TRBJ2-4; TRBD2 aligns with 8 central bases. The CDR3 protein sequence reads: CASRASGPLQYF. In nucleotides, the sequence is TGTGCCAGCAGGGCTAGCGGGCCCCTTCAGTACTTC.